The rows below give T cell receptor beta chains drawn from one sample of a study of identical twins. TCRdb reprocessed the 5' RACE reads via MiXCR and lists one record per CDR3 protein. The table shows 470,000 or so distinct CDR3 sequences, with approximately 25% occurring only once. In addition, the sample was reused for a study of T cells expressing NK-cell markers.

Sequencing was done on a sample of CD4+ T cells sorted from blood. The receptor source for this set is a woman aged 18 to 35 in good health. The CDR3 runs from the conserved cysteine through the conserved F or W. Fields, in order: D gene, V gene, clone size, J gene, CDR3 DNA, CDR3 protein. D genes are given only for firm matches. A row's size may be missing; if present it is once, few, many or a size class.

-	TRBV12-3/TRBV12-4	-	TRBJ1-3	TGTGCCAGCAGTCGTACAGGCCACTCTGGAAACACCATATATTTT	CASSRTGHSGNTIYF
TRBD2	TRBV6-1	once	TRBJ2-1	TGTGCCAGCAGAAGCGGGGGGGTTATCTATGAGCAGTTCTTC	CASRSGGVIYEQFF
TRBD1	TRBV20-1	-	TRBJ1-1	TGCAGTGCTGTACACAGGGGGCAAGGCACTGAAGCTTTCTTT	CSAVHRGQGTEAFF
-	TRBV6-1	few	TRBJ2-4	TGTGCCAGCAGACCTACCTCCGGGGGGCGAGGAAACATTCAGTACTTC	CASRPTSGGRGNIQYF
TRBD2	TRBV7-2	-	TRBJ2-3	TGTGCCAGCAGCTTAGCGGGGAGGGCAGATACGCAGTATTTT	CASSLAGRADTQYF
TRBD2	TRBV20-1	few	TRBJ2-3	TGCAGTGTCCTAGCGGGGTCAACAGATACGCAGTATTTT	CSVLAGSTDTQYF
-	TRBV9	-	TRBJ2-7	TGTGCCAGCAGCGTAGAGGGCTTGACCGAGCAGTACTTC	CASSVEGLTEQYF
TRBD2	TRBV6-1	few	TRBJ2-2	TGTGCCAGCAGACCACTAGCGGTGAACACCGGGGAGCTGTTTTTT	CASRPLAVNTGELFF
-	TRBV10-3	-	TRBJ1-1	TGTGCCATCAGTGAGTCTACAGGAGGAACTGAAGCTTTCTTT	CAISESTGGTEAFF
TRBD1	TRBV20-1	few	TRBJ2-3	TGCAGTGCGACCGGGACAGGCACAGATACGCAGTATTTT	CSATGTGTDTQYF
-	TRBV12-3/TRBV12-4	few	TRBJ1-1	TGTGCCAGCAGTTTTGGTAGTCGAGCTTTCTTT	CASSFGSRAFF
-	TRBV12-3/TRBV12-4	few	TRBJ2-3	TGTGCCAGCAGTGTCAGCGACACCACACGAGATACGCAGTATTTT	CASSVSDTTRDTQYF
-	TRBV6-2/TRBV6-3	once	TRBJ2-6	TGTGCCAGCTTAGGGAACTCTGGGGCCAACGTCCTGACTTTC	CASLGNSGANVLTF
-	TRBV5-4	-	TRBJ2-3	TGTGCCAGCAGCACTCTGGGGGGCGGAGATACGCAGTATTTT	CASSTLGGGDTQYF
-	TRBV9	-	TRBJ2-5	TGTGCCAGCAGCGGCGGTGGGGGCCGGCAAGAGACCCAGTACTTC	CASSGGGGRQETQYF
TRBD2	TRBV4-3	-	TRBJ2-1	TGCGCCAGCAGCCAAGATTTTGCTAGCGGGAATGAGCAGTTCTTC	CASSQDFASGNEQFF
-	TRBV20-1	few	TRBJ1-1	TGCAGTGCTAGAGGGGTGAACACTGAAGCTTTCTTT	CSARGVNTEAFF
-	TRBV12-5	few	TRBJ1-5	TGTGCTAGTGGTTTTGGACAGAACAATCAGCCCCAGCATTTT	CASGFGQNNQPQHF
TRBD2	TRBV20-1	few	TRBJ2-1	TGCAGTGCTGACTCGCGACTAGCGGGAGGGCCGGTTTCAGGGAATGAGCAGTTCTTC	CSADSRLAGGPVSGNEQFF
TRBD1	TRBV20-1	-	TRBJ1-1	TGCAGTGCCCGGACAGGTATCTTAAAAAACACTGAAGCTTTCTTT	CSARTGILKNTEAFF
TRBD2	TRBV7-2	-	TRBJ2-7	TGTGCCAGCAGCCCCGGGACTAGCGTTTTCGAGCAGTACTTC	CASSPGTSVFEQYF
-	TRBV9	-	TRBJ2-2	TGTGCCAGCAGCGTAGCCACCGGGGAGCTGTTTTTT	CASSVATGELFF
-	TRBV7-3	-	TRBJ2-1	TGTGCCAGCAGCTTAAACCGGGAGGAGCAGTTCTTC	CASSLNREEQFF
-	TRBV7-2	few	TRBJ2-1	TGTGCCAGCAGCTTGCGCAGAGATCCCTACAATGAGCAGTTCTTC	CASSLRRDPYNEQFF
-	TRBV5-1	-	TRBJ2-7	TGCGCCAGCAGCTTGGAAGGTAATGTCGGGCAGTCCTTC	CASSLEGNVGQSF
-	TRBV5-1	few	TRBJ1-1	TGCGCCAGCAGCTGGCAAGGACAGATTAACACTGAAGCTTTCTTT	CASSWQGQINTEAFF
-	TRBV6-2/TRBV6-3	-	TRBJ2-7	TGTGCCAGCAGTCAATACTTGGCAGGGACCAGATTC	CASSQYLAGTRF
TRBD1	TRBV5-8	-	TRBJ1-1	TGTGCCAGCAGCCCGGGGACAGGGCGGTCGAACACTGAAGCTTTCTTT	CASSPGTGRSNTEAFF
-	TRBV7-6	-	TRBJ2-1	TGTGCCAGCAGCTTAGTACCACCGTCAATTTCCACGGATGAGCAGTTCTTC	CASSLVPPSISTDEQFF
-	TRBV7-3	-	TRBJ2-3	TGTGCCAGCAGCTCAGGCAGGCACACAGATACGCAGTATTTT	CASSSGRHTDTQYF
TRBD2	TRBV12-3/TRBV12-4	-	TRBJ2-7	TGTGCCAGCAGATCCGGGACTAGCGACTCCTACGAGCAGTACTTC	CASRSGTSDSYEQYF
-	TRBV5-1	-	TRBJ1-1	TGCGCCAGCAGCCGGACCTCGTCGGGGTCGGCTTTCTTT	CASSRTSSGSAFF
-	TRBV9	few	TRBJ2-2	TGTGCCAGCAGCGCCCGAGGGGGAATCGCCGGGGAGCTGTTTTTT	CASSARGGIAGELFF